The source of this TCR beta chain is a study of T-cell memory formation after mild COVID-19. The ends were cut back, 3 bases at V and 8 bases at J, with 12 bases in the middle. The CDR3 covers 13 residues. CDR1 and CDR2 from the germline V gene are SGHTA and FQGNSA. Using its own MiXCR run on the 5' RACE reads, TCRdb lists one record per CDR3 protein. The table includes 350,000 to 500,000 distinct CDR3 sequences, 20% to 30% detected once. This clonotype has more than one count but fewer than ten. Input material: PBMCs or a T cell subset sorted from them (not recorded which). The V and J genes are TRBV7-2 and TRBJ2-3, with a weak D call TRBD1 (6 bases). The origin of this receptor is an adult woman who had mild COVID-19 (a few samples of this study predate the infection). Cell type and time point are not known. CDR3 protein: CASSLSGAGTQYF. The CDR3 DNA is TGTGCCAGCAGCTTGTCAGGGGCAGGTACGCAGTATTTT.